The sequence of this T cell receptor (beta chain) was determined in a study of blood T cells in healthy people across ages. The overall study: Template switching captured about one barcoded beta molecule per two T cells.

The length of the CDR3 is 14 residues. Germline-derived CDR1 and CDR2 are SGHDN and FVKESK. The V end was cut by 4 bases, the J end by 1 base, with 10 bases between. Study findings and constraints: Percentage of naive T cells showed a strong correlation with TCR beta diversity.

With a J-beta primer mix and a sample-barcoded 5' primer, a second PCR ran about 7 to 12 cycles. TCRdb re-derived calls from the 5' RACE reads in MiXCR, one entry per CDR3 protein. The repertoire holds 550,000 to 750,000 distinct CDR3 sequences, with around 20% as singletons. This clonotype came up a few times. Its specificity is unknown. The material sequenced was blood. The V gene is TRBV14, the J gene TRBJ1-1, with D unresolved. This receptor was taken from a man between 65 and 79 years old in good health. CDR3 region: CASSPKMGNTEAFF. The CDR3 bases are TGTGCCAGCAGCCCTAAAATGGGGAACACTGAAGCTTTCTTT.